This T cell receptor (beta chain) appears in the sequencing data of a study of OX40 agonist ivuxolimab in advanced cancers. Measured with immunoSEQ multiplex PCR; TCRdb has only the in-frame clones, and not every one. In the table there are about 66,000 clones, over 65% of which are singletons. With 5 bases removed from V and 2 bases from J, the gap between germline ends came to 7 bases. The CDR3 length is 13 residues. The germline CDR1 and CDR2 sequences are LNHDA and SQIVND (reference sequence). The receptor was isolated from an adult with an advanced solid tumor such as melanoma, head and neck, liver or kidney cancer. This specimen was CD4+ or CD8+ T cells sorted from blood, taken in a trial of the OX40 agonist ivuxolimab. This chain uses TRBV19 with TRBJ1-3; D ambiguous. In nucleotides, the CDR3 is TGTGCCAGTAGTGAGTGGACTGGAAACACCATATATTTT. It translates to CASSEWTGNTIYF.